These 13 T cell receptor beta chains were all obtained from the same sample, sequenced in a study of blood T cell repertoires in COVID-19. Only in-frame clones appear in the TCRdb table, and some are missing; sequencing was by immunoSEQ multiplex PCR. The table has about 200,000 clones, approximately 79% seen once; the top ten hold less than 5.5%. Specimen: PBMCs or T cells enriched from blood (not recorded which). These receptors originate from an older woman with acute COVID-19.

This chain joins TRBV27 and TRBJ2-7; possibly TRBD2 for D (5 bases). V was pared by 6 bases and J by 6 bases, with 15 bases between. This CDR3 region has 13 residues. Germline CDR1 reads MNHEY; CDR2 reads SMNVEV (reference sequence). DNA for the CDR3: TGTGCCAGCAGACTAACCCGGGGTCGCGAGCAGTACTTC. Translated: CASRLTRGREQYF.

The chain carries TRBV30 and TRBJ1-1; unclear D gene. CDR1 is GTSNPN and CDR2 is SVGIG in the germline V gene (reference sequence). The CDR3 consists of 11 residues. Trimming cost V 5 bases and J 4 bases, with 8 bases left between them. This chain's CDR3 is CAWGDFTEAFF. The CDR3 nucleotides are TGTGCCTGGGGAGACTTCACTGAAGCTTTCTTT.

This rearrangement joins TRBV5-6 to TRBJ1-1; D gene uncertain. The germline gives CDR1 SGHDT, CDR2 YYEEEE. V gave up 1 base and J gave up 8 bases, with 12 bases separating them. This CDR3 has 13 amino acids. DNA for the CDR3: TGTGCCAGCAGCTTGACCTGGCCCCCGGAAGCTTTCTTT. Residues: CASSLTWPPEAFF.

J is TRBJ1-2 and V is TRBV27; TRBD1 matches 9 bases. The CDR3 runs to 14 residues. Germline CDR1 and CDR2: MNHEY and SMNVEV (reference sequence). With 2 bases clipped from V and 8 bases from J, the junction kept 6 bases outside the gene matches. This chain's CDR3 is CASSLGQGTWGYTF. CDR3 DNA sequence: TGTGCCAGCAGTTTAGGACAGGGGACCTGGGGCTACACCTTC.

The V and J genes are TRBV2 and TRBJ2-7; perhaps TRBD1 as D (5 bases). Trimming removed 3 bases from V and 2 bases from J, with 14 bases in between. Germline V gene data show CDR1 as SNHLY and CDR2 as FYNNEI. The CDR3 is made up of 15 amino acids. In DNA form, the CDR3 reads TGTGCCAGCAGTGATAGGGGAACGCTGACCTACGAGCAGTACTTC. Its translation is CASSDRGTLTYEQYF.

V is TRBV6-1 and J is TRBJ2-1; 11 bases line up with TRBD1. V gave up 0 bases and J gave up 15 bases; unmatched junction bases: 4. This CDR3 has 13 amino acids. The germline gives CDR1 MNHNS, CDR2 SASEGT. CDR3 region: CASSEAGTGGLFF. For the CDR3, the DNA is TGTGCCAGCAGTGAAGCGGGGACAGGGGGGTTGTTCTTC.

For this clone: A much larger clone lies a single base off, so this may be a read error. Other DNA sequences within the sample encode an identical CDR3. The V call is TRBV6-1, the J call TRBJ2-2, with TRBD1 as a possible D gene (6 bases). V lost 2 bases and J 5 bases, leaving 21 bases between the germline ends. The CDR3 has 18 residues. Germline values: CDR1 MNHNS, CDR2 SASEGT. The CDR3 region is CASSETLGQGKNTGELFF. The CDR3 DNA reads TGTGCCAGCAGTGAAACCCTTGGTCAGGGGAAGAATACCGGGGAGCTGTTTTTT.

The DNA of the CDR3 is TGTGCCAGCAGTTTATGGGGCAGGGATGAAAAACTGTTTTTT. It yields the protein CASSLWGRDEKLFF. The genes are TRBV28 and TRBJ1-4, with a weak D call TRBD1 (5 bases). The germline V gene encodes CDR1 MDHEN and CDR2 SYDVKM. V gave up 0 bases and J gave up 6 bases, with 8 bases separating them. The CDR3 has 14 amino acids.

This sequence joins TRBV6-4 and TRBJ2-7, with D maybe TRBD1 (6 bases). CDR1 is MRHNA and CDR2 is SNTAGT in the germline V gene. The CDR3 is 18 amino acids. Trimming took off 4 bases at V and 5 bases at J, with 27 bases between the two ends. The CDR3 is CASSARMGEGGKDNEQYV. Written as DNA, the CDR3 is TGTGCCAGCAGTGCCCGGATGGGGGAAGGGGGAAAAGATAACGAGCAGTACGTC.

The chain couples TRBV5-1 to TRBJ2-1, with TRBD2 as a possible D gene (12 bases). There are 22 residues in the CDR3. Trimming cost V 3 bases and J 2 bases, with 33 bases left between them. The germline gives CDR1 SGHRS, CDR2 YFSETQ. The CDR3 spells CASSSTRDRGASGRAPYNEQFF. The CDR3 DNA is TGCGCCAGCAGCTCTACCCGGGACAGGGGGGCTAGCGGGAGGGCCCCCTACAATGAGCAGTTCTTC.

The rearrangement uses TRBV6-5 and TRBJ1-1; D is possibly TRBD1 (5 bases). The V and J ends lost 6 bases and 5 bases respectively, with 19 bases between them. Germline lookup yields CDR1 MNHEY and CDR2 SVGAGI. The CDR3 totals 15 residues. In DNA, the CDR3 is TGTGCCAGCAGCCCCTGGGGGGAATCAGGGACTGAAGCTTTCTTT. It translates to CASSPWGESGTEAFF.

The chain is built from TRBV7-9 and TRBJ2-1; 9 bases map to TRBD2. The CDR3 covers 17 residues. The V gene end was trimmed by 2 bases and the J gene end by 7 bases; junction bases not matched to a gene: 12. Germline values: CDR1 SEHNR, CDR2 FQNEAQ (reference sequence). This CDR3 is CASSLRGGAGVLNEQFF. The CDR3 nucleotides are TGTGCCAGCAGCTTACGCGGGGGGGCCGGAGTTTTGAATGAGCAGTTCTTC. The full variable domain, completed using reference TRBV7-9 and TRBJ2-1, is DTGVSQNPRHKITKRGQNVTFRCDPISEHNRLYWYRQTLGQGPEFLTYFQNEAQLEKSRLLSDRFSAERPKGSFSTLEIQRTEQGDSAMYLCASSLRGGAGVLNEQFFGPGTRLTVL.

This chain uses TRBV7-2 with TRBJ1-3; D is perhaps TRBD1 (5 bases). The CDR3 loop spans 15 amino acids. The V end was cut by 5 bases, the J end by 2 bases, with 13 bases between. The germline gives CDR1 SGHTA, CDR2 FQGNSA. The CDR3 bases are TGTGCCAGCAGCAACACAGGTGATACTGGAAACACCATATATTTT. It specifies CASSNTGDTGNTIYF.